What follows describes a single TCR beta chain. Its antigen remains unidentified. Researchers took RNA transcripts and amplified the TCR beta CDR3 regions from them. First-round RT-PCR targeting the TCR CDR3 was performed with the HTBI primer set. TCRdb passed the multiplex PCR reads through MiXCR, listing each CDR3 protein once. The sample holds some 600,000 distinct CDR3 sequences; about 14% are singletons and the top ten take less than 6%. Before ophthalmopathy appeared, progressors gave blood at initial hyperthyroidism diagnosis. The CDR3 covers 15 residues. Trimming at V came to 6 bases and at J to 3 bases, leaving 7 bases not matched to a gene. The germline V gene encodes CDR1 DFQATT and CDR2 SNEGSKA (reference sequence). The sample comes from a study of T cells in Graves' hyperthyroidism and ophthalmopathy. Overall study results and limits: Stable hyperthyroidism was separated from ophthalmopathy by a model based on 13 V-J features.

Sequences were obtained from blood. This TCR came from a woman aged 25 to 39 with Graves' hyperthyroidism that later progressed to Graves' ophthalmopathy. V gene TRBV20-1 combines with J gene TRBJ2-1, with 11 bases matching TRBD2. Here the CDR3 reads CSADRLAGLYNEQFF. The CDR3 region has the DNA TGCAGTGCCGATAGACTAGCGGGACTCTACAATGAGCAGTTCTTC.